Below are 26 T cell receptor beta chains sequenced from a single sample in a study of technical replicates of blood from a handful of donors. The protocol was immunoSEQ multiplex PCR, while the TCRdb copy is restricted to in-frame clones and leaves out a portion. The sample lists around 79,000 clones, 94% seen once, with just over 0.25% in the top ten. Sequencing was carried out using T cells isolated from PBMCs. The receptors stem from a human donor in good health.

The CDR3, as DNA: TGCAGCGTTGGTCGGACAGATATGAACACTGAAGCTTTCTTT. It specifies CSVGRTDMNTEAFF. The chain employs TRBV29-1 and TRBJ1-1; a weak D match, TRBD1 (6 bases). Germline loops: CDR1 SQVTM, CDR2 ANQGSEA. This CDR3 contains 14 residues. V lost 4 bases, J lost 0 bases, and 12 bases lay in between.

This chain joins TRBV10-2 and TRBJ1-5; D unresolved. Per germline, CDR1 WSHSY and CDR2 SAAADI. Trimming took 9 bases from V and 4 from J, leaving 16 bases between them. The CDR3 has 14 residues. CDR3 protein: CASYGGGLNQPQHF. DNA for the CDR3: TGCGCCAGTTACGGAGGAGGTTTAAATCAGCCCCAGCATTTT.

This chain connects TRBV9 to TRBJ2-1; 10 positions agree with TRBD2. J gave up 4 bases and V 0 bases, and 7 bases lay outside the gene matches. The germline V gene has CDR1 SGDLS and CDR2 YYNGEE. The CDR3 length is 17 residues. In DNA, the CDR3 is TGTGCCAGCAGCGTAGGTAGCGGGGGGCCGTGGTACAATGAGCAGTTCTTC. This translates into CASSVGSGGPWYNEQFF.

The genes are TRBV5-1 and TRBJ2-7; TRBD2 aligns across 14 bases. In germline, CDR1 is SGHRS, CDR2 YFSETQ. The CDR3 loop spans 18 amino acids. V was pared by 4 bases and J by 3 bases, with 12 bases of the junction left unmatched. The CDR3 nucleotides read TGCGCCAGCAGCCAGGGGACTAGCGGGGGTTTGGGCCGCTACGAGCAGTACTTC. Its protein is CASSQGTSGGLGRYEQYF.

This clone was detected only a few times. The genes are TRBV30 and TRBJ1-1; tentatively, D is TRBD1 (5 bases). V was trimmed by 6 bases and J by 4 bases, leaving 15 bases between them. CDR1 and CDR2 (germline): GTSNPN, SVGIG (reference sequence). This CDR3 has 13 amino acids. The CDR3 reads CACGGAEGTEAFF. CDR3 DNA sequence: TGTGCCTGCGGGGGAGCTGAGGGCACTGAAGCTTTCTTT. Using reference TRBV30 and TRBJ1-1 for the parts outside the CDR3, the full variable domain is SQTIHQWPATLVQPVGSPLSLECTVEGTSNPNLYWYRQAAGRGLQLLFYSVGIGQISSEVPQNLSASRPQDRQFILSSKKLLLSDSGFYLCACGGAEGTEAFFGQGTRLTVV.

This clone was seen a few times. The V and J genes are TRBV19 and TRBJ2-2; 9 bases fit TRBD2. The germline V gene has CDR1 LNHDA and CDR2 SQIVND (reference sequence). The CDR3 has 18 amino acids. Trimming took 2 bases from V and 3 from J; bases not matched to a gene: 10. CDR3 loop: CASSILPLAGLDTGELFF. In DNA form, the CDR3 reads TGTGCCAGTAGTATACTCCCTCTAGCGGGGTTAGACACCGGGGAGCTGTTTTTT.

In its sample, this clone was seen a few times. The chain is built from TRBV30 and TRBJ1-5; possible D gene TRBD1, 6 bases. CDR3 length: 14 residues. Germline lookup yields CDR1 GTSNPN and CDR2 SVGIG (reference sequence). The V end lost 1 base, the J end lost 3 bases, and 10 bases lay between the germline ends. The chain's CDR3 is CAWSDGQPNQPQHF. CDR3 DNA sequence: TGTGCCTGGAGTGATGGACAGCCCAATCAGCCCCAGCATTTT.

Comment on this clone: Because the CDR3's place on the DNA is in doubt, the DNA is left out and the CDR3 is given as listed by TCRdb. The rearrangement joins TRBV27 to TRBJ2-1; TRBD1 was called by the table and not checked on the DNA. Germline assignment: CDR1 MNHEY and CDR2 SMNVEV (reference sequence). A total of 17 residues make up the CDR3, ends included. CDR3 region: CASSLFLSTRGHNEQFF.

The chain couples TRBV19 to TRBJ1-1, with D unresolved. Germline values: CDR1 LNHDA, CDR2 SQIVND (reference sequence). V was trimmed by 11 bases and J by 6 bases, leaving 22 bases between them. The length of the CDR3 is 14 residues. This chain's CDR3 is CASTDGSGPPEAFF. The CDR3 coding sequence is TGTGCCTCAACCGACGGCTCGGGTCCGCCTGAAGCTTTCTTT.

This clone was detected a few times. The rearrangement links TRBV4-2 to TRBJ2-2; 7 bases agree with TRBD2. The V segment lost 1 base and the J segment 1 base; nucleotides outside the gene matches: 0. Germline loops: CDR1 LGHNA, CDR2 YNFKEQ. This CDR3 contains 15 residues. As DNA, the CDR3 is TGTGCCAGCAGCCAAGCGGGGGGGAACACCGGGGAGCTGTTTTTT. It is translated as CASSQAGGNTGELFF.

The rearrangement uses TRBV28 and TRBJ2-7; D possibly corresponds to TRBD2 (6 bases). V lost 4 bases and J lost 0, with 13 bases in between. The CDR3 is made up of 15 amino acids. Germline CDR1 reads MDHEN; CDR2 reads SYDVKM. The CDR3 nucleotides are TGTGCCAGCAGTTATTATGTCGGGAGCTCCTACGAGCAGTACTTC. It yields the protein CASSYYVGSSYEQYF.

This clone was recorded a few times. J is TRBJ2-1 and V is TRBV28; 7 bases are a match to TRBD1. The CDR3 has 16 amino acids. The germline CDR1 and CDR2 sequences are MDHEN and SYDVKM. The trim removed 9 bases at V and 7 bases at J, leaving 18 bases unmatched. The DNA for the CDR3 is TGTGCCAGTCACACACCGGGACAGCGAACCTGGAATGAGCAGTTCTTC. Encoded protein: CASHTPGQRTWNEQFF. The full variable domain, its missing parts supplied by reference TRBV28 and TRBJ2-1, is DVKVTQSSRYLVKRTGEKVFLECVQDMDHENMFWYRQDPGLGLRLIYFSYDVKMKEKGDIPEGYSVSREKKERFSLILESASTNQTSMYLCASHTPGQRTWNEQFFGPGTRLTVL.

This chain uses TRBV27 with TRBJ1-1; TRBD1 might be the D (5 bases). The CDR3 is made up of 12 amino acids. V shed 3 bases and J shed 6 bases, with 8 bases lying between them. Germline CDR1 and CDR2: MNHEY and SMNVEV (reference sequence). CDR3 amino acids: CASSFWGAEAFF. The DNA for the CDR3 is TGTGCCAGCAGTTTCTGGGGGGCTGAAGCTTTCTTT.

The rearrangement joins TRBV30 to TRBJ2-1; TRBD2 aligns across 7 bases. Germline V gene data show CDR1 as GTSNPN and CDR2 as SVGIG (reference sequence). The CDR3 is 16 residues long. The ends lost 0 bases at V and 0 bases at J; junction bases unmatched: 5. The CDR3 DNA follows: TGTGCCTGGAGTGTACGGCGGGGGAGCTCCTACAATGAGCAGTTCTTC. This translates into CAWSVRRGSSYNEQFF.

This chain joins TRBV7-9 and TRBJ2-7; possibly TRBD1 for D (6 bases). Trimming took 3 bases from V and 2 from J, leaving 11 bases between them. CDR3 length: 14 residues. Germline CDR1 reads SEHNR; CDR2 reads FQNEAQ (reference sequence). CDR3 sequence (DNA): TGTGCCAGCAGCTTTAACAGGGACCCCTACGAGCAGTACTTC. Its translation is CASSFNRDPYEQYF.

This chain connects TRBV25-1 to TRBJ2-3, with TRBD2 matching 11 bases. This CDR3 has 18 residues. Germline V gene data show CDR1 as MGHDK and CDR2 as SYGVNS. The ends lost 4 bases at V and 3 bases at J; junction bases unmatched: 12. This CDR3 reads CASSGWTSGPPRTDTQYF. The CDR3, as DNA: TGTGCCAGCAGTGGGTGGACTAGCGGGCCCCCCAGGACAGATACGCAGTATTTT.

This clone was counted a few times. This specimen includes other DNA sequences encoding the same CDR3. This sequence joins TRBV5-1 and TRBJ2-5; possibly TRBD1 for D (6 bases). V lost 0 bases, J lost 1 base, and 10 bases lay in between. This CDR3 is 15 amino acids long. The V gene's germline CDR1 is SGHRS and CDR2 YFSETQ. The CDR3 DNA sequence: TGCGCCAGCAGCTTGGGTACAGGGCCCCAAGAGACCCAGTACTTC. It specifies CASSLGTGPQETQYF.

The chain employs TRBV28 and TRBJ2-2; 11 bases match TRBD2. This CDR3 comprises 14 residues. V was pared by 6 bases and J by 3 bases, with 0 bases of the junction left unmatched. Germline-derived CDR1 and CDR2 are MDHEN and SYDVKM. The CDR3 loop reads CASRLAGDTGELFF. The CDR3 DNA follows: TGTGCCAGCAGACTAGCGGGAGACACCGGGGAGCTGTTTTTT.

The genes are TRBV2 and TRBJ1-2, with 9 bases that match TRBD1. The CDR3 loop spans 14 amino acids. The germline V gene has CDR1 SNHLY and CDR2 FYNNEI. Trimming took 5 bases from V and 2 from J; bases not matched to a gene: 3. CDR3: CASSSGTGNYGYTF. The CDR3 nucleotides read TGTGCCAGCAGTTCCGGGACAGGGAACTATGGCTACACCTTC.

The V call is TRBV5-5, the J call TRBJ1-1, with 9 bases identical to TRBD1. V trimming: 4 bases; J trimming: 0 bases; junction bases outside the gene matches: 7. Germline V gene sequence: CDR1 SGHKS, CDR2 YYEKEE (reference sequence). This CDR3 spans 16 amino acids. CDR3 region: CASSPRTGDLNTEAFF. CDR3 in DNA: TGTGCCAGCAGCCCGAGGACAGGGGATTTGAACACTGAAGCTTTCTTT. The entire variable domain, with the rest obtained from reference TRBV5-5 and TRBJ1-1, is as follows: DAGVTQSPTHLIKTRGQQVTLRCSPISGHKSVSWYQQVLGQGPQFIFQYYEKEERGRGNFPDRFSARQFPNYSSELNVNALLLGDSALYLCASSPRTGDLNTEAFFGQGTRLTVV.

The chain recombines TRBV5-1 with TRBJ1-3, with D maybe TRBD1 (6 bases). This CDR3 region has 17 residues. The V end was cut by 2 bases, the J end by 0 bases, with 15 bases between. Germline loops: CDR1 SGHRS, CDR2 YFSETQ. The CDR3 sequence is CASSFGQIPFSGNTIYF. In nucleotides, the CDR3 is TGCGCCAGCAGCTTTGGACAGATTCCATTCTCTGGAAACACCATATATTTT.

The chain couples TRBV28 to TRBJ1-2; 10 nucleotides line up with TRBD1. V shed 3 bases, J shed 6 bases, and the junction held 7 bases outside the gene matches. This CDR3 spans 15 amino acids. The germline CDR1 and CDR2 sequences are MDHEN and SYDVKM. This CDR3 reads CASSFLTGGANGYTF. DNA for the CDR3: TGTGCCAGCAGTTTCCTGACAGGGGGCGCGAATGGCTACACCTTC.

The CDR3 reads CASSPEAVSYEQYF. CDR3 nucleotides: TGTGCCAGCTCACCAGAGGCGGTCTCCTACGAGCAGTACTTC. The rearrangement joins TRBV18 to TRBJ2-7; the D is unclear. With 2 bases removed from V and 0 bases from J, the gap between germline ends came to 8 bases. CDR1 and CDR2 from the germline V gene are KGHSH and LQKENI. CDR3 length equals 14 residues.

The chain links TRBV11-3 to TRBJ2-7, with 8 bases matching TRBD2. The CDR3 covers 16 residues. Germline V gene lookup returns CDR1 SGHNT and CDR2 YENEEA. After removal of 4 bases from V and 4 bases from J, the junction contained 12 bases not matched to a gene. The DNA of the CDR3 is TGTGCCAGCAGCTCCTTTGCGGGGGGAACCGAATACGAGCAGTACTTC. Translation: CASSSFAGGTEYEQYF.

This chain uses TRBV5-1 with TRBJ2-7; tentatively, D is TRBD1 (6 bases). The CDR3 runs to 15 residues. Per germline, CDR1 SGHRS and CDR2 YFSETQ. The V gene lost 0 bases and the J gene lost 4 bases, with 14 bases spanning the gap. The chain's CDR3 is CASSLAGQTEYEQYF. In DNA, the CDR3 is TGCGCCAGCAGCTTGGCCGGACAGACAGAGTACGAGCAGTACTTC.

The J gene is TRBJ2-5, the V gene TRBV2; D is ambiguous. V lost 9 bases to trimming and J lost 3 bases, with 5 bases between them. CDR3 length: 10 amino acids. Germline V CDR1 and CDR2: SNHLY, FYNNEI. The CDR3, as DNA: TGTGCCAGTAGAGAAGAGACCCAGTACTTC. Protein sequence: CASREETQYF.